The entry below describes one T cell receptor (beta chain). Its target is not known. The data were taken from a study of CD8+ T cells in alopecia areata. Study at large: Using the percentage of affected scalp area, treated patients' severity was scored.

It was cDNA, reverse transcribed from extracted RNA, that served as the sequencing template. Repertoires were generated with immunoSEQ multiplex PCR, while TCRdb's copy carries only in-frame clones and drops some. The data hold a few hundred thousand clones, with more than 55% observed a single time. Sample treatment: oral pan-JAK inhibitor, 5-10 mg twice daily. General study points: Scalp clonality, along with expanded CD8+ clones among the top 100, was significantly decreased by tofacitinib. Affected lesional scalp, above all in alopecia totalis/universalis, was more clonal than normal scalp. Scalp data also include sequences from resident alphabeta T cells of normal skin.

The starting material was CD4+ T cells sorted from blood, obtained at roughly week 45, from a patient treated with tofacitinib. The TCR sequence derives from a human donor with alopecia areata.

CDR3 coding DNA: TGTGCCTGGAGGACAGGCCACGGCTATGGCTACACCTTC. Translation: CAWRTGHGYGYTF. The chain is built from TRBV30 and TRBJ1-2; D is perhaps TRBD1 (6 bases). The CDR3 loop spans 13 amino acids. V gave up 3 bases and J gave up 4 bases, with 12 bases separating them. Germline lookup yields CDR1 GTSNPN and CDR2 SVGIG (reference sequence).